This is a list of T cell receptor beta chains from one sample in a study of T cell repertoires in cytomegalovirus infection. Each CDR3 protein is one row after TCRdb ran MiXCR on the reads. The sample shows about 360,000 distinct CDR3 sequences, 15% to 20% of them seen only once. The sample was PBMCs. The receptors shown here come from a human donor in good health (CMV status not recorded). Some clones in this sample may be carry-over from other donors' samples. Both conserved end residues are part of each CDR3. A D gene is named only where the DNA matches it firmly. The size field is filled for only some rows; it gives once, few, many or a size class.

-	-	TRBV4-3	TRBJ2-7	CASGPRGAEQYF	TGCGCCAGCGGACCTCGGGGGGCCGAGCAGTACTTC
TRBD1	few	TRBV2	TRBJ2-5	CASSEQGMETQYF	TGTGCCAGCAGCGAACAGGGGATGGAGACCCAGTACTTC
TRBD2	few	TRBV5-6	TRBJ2-3	CASSLGLGSTDTQYF	TGTGCCAGCAGCCTCGGACTAGGGAGCACAGATACGCAGTATTTT
TRBD1	-	TRBV5-1	TRBJ1-2	CASSFRTGVNYGYTF	TGCGCCAGCAGCTTTCGGACAGGGGTTAACTATGGCTACACCTTC
-	few	TRBV20-1	TRBJ1-5	CSARKRGRNQPQHF	TGCAGTGCTAGGAAAAGGGGACGCAATCAGCCCCAGCATTTT
-	many	TRBV6-1	TRBJ2-5	CASSSGRISQETQYF	TGTGCCAGCAGTTCCGGACGAATCTCCCAAGAGACCCAGTACTTC
-	many	TRBV7-8	TRBJ2-3	CASSLGGIGTDTQYF	TGTGCCAGCAGCTTAGGAGGGATAGGCACAGATACGCAGTATTTT
-	-	TRBV27	TRBJ2-3	CASSLNNGWTDTQYF	TGTGCCAGCAGTTTGAACAACGGGTGGACAGATACGCAGTATTTT
-	-	TRBV5-8	TRBJ1-5	CASRVLGFPNQPQHF	TGTGCCAGCAGAGTGTTGGGGTTCCCCAATCAGCCCCAGCATTTT
TRBD1	many	TRBV7-9	TRBJ2-6	CASGNRGLGPGANVLTF	TGTGCCAGCGGGAACAGGGGGCTCGGCCCTGGGGCCAACGTCCTGACTTTC
-	many	TRBV11-1	TRBJ2-7	CASSLFGSSYEQYF	TGTGCCAGCAGCTTATTCGGCAGCTCCTACGAGCAGTACTTC
-	few	TRBV7-2	TRBJ1-2	CASSQPPLTGLPNYGYTF	TGTGCCAGCAGCCAACCCCCCCTTACCGGTCTTCCTAACTATGGCTACACCTTC
TRBD1	many	TRBV7-9	TRBJ2-5	CASSSRGQGGQETQYF	TGTGCCAGCAGCTCCCGGGGACAGGGGGGGCAAGAGACCCAGTACTTC
-	few	TRBV30	TRBJ1-2	CAWRAPGTVLYGYTF	TGTGCCTGGAGGGCCCCCGGGACGGTCTTATATGGCTACACCTTC
-	few	TRBV12-3/TRBV12-4	TRBJ2-5	CASGRTTNPYQETQYF	TGTGCCAGCGGACGGACCACGAACCCGTACCAAGAGACCCAGTACTTC
-	few	TRBV28	TRBJ1-2	CASTRPRVHYGYTF	TGTGCCAGCACCAGGCCAAGGGTTCACTATGGCTACACCTTC
-	few	TRBV29-1	TRBJ2-7	CSVTRGHGGYEQYF	TGCAGCGTTACGCGCGGTCACGGTGGCTACGAGCAGTACTTC
-	many	TRBV7-2	TRBJ1-1	CASSETGSSTEAFF	TGTGCCAGCAGCGAGACGGGGAGCTCCACTGAAGCTTTCTTT
-	many	TRBV11-2	TRBJ1-1	CASSLGTDNTEAFF	TGTGCCAGCAGCTTAGGGACGGACAACACTGAAGCTTTCTTT
TRBD1	few	TRBV19	TRBJ1-6	CASNNRGFNSPLHF	TGTGCCAGTAACAACAGGGGATTTAATTCACCCCTCCACTTT
-	-	TRBV7-9	TRBJ2-7	CASSPFGTYEQYF	TGTGCCAGCAGTCCCTTTGGTACCTACGAGCAGTACTTC
TRBD1	-	TRBV28	TRBJ2-3	CASSLSGTGVAGTQYF	TGTGCCAGCAGTCTCTCCGGGACAGGGGTGGCAGGTACGCAGTATTTT
-	-	TRBV19	TRBJ2-2	CASSIGGTGELFF	TGTGCCAGTAGTATAGGTGGTACCGGGGAGCTGTTTTTT
TRBD2	-	TRBV19	TRBJ2-5	CASSWTSGSSETQYF	TGTGCCAGTAGCTGGACGAGCGGGAGCTCGGAGACCCAGTACTTC
-	few	TRBV6-2/TRBV6-3	TRBJ2-1	CASSYPSVESEQFF	TGTGCCAGCAGTTACCCCTCCGTTGAGAGTGAGCAGTTCTTC